The 22 T cell receptor beta chains reported below all come from one sample, sequenced in a study of shared clonotypes between healthy human individuals. Generated by immunoSEQ multiplex PCR, the TCRdb table keeps only in-frame clones and is missing some. Among some 1.5 million clones, roughly 96% were seen once, and the ten largest hold roughly 1.1%. The material sequenced was naive CD4+ T cells sorted from blood. Subset defined: CD45RA+ positively selected. The origin of the receptors is a man aged 25-45 years in good health.

The chain is built from TRBV7-6 and TRBJ1-1; no firm D call. V lost 2 bases to trimming and J lost 0 bases, with 4 bases between them. The CDR3 is 13 amino acids. The germline gives CDR1 SGHVS, CDR2 FNYEAQ. DNA for the CDR3: TGTGCCAGCAGCTTATGGTTGAACACTGAAGCTTTCTTT. It encodes CASSLWLNTEAFF.

The V call is TRBV28, the J call TRBJ2-6; the D call may be TRBD1 or TRBD2 (5 bases each). The CDR3 is 18 amino acids. Trimming took off 4 bases at V and 3 bases at J, with 19 bases between the two ends. Per germline, CDR1 MDHEN and CDR2 SYDVKM. DNA for the CDR3: TGTGCCAGCAGTTCAAGAGAGGGGACCTGGTATGGGGCCAACGTCCTGACTTTC. This codes for CASSSREGTWYGANVLTF.

In its sample, this clone was seen once. The chain links TRBV2 to TRBJ2-5; D may be TRBD1 or TRBD2 (6 bases each). CDR3 length: 13 residues. V was trimmed by 7 bases and J by 4 bases, leaving 13 bases between them. Germline values: CDR1 SNHLY, CDR2 FYNNEI. The CDR3 is CASNWGAVETQYF. As DNA, the CDR3 is TGTGCCAGCAATTGGGGGGCGGTAGAGACCCAGTACTTC.

This clone was found once. A junction boundary mismatches the germline segment, possibly from a read error. The chain employs TRBV19 and TRBJ2-2; 7 bases align to TRBD1. The germline V gene has CDR1 LNHDA and CDR2 SQIVND (reference sequence). CDR3 length: 18 amino acids. The CDR3 is CASSIRGLGQGVSGELFF. In DNA, the CDR3 is TGTGCCAGTAGTATTCGCGGCCTGGGCCAGGGGGTTTCCGGTGAGCTGTTTTTT.

The rearrangement uses TRBV28 and TRBJ2-5; D unclear. This CDR3 has 11 residues. Germline lookup yields CDR1 MDHEN and CDR2 SYDVKM. V was shortened by 8 bases and J by 5 bases, with 9 bases between the two germline ends. The CDR3 region is CASGPRETQYF. The CDR3 region has the DNA TGTGCCAGCGGACCAAGGGAGACCCAGTACTTC.

The chain combines TRBV5-6 with TRBJ2-5; a possible D gene is TRBD1 (6 bases). Trimming pared 7 bases from V and 4 bases from J, leaving 14 bases between. The CDR3 covers 13 residues. Germline V gene data show CDR1 as SGHDT and CDR2 as YYEEEE. The CDR3 DNA reads TGTGCCAGCGGCACAGGGATTGGAGAGACCCAGTACTTC. This sequence encodes CASGTGIGETQYF. Full variable domain (remainder filled in from reference TRBV5-6 and TRBJ2-5): DAGVTQSPTHLIKTRGQQVTLRCSPKSGHDTVSWYQQALGQGPQFIFQYYEEEERQRGNFPDRFSGHQFPNYSSELNVNALLLGDSALYLCASGTGIGETQYFGPGTRLLVL.

The gene calls are TRBV19 and TRBJ2-7, with a weak D call TRBD2 (5 bases). The CDR3 loop spans 17 amino acids. V was pared by 4 bases and J by 0 bases, with 19 bases between. The germline V gene has CDR1 LNHDA and CDR2 SQIVND (reference sequence). CDR3 nucleotide sequence: TGTGCCAGTAGTACCCTCCGATCGAAGAGGGCCTCCTACGAGCAGTACTTC. Translating it yields CASSTLRSKRASYEQYF.

This sequence joins TRBV28 and TRBJ1-5; 8 bases match TRBD1. Germline V gives CDR1 MDHEN, CDR2 SYDVKM. The V gene end was trimmed by 11 bases and the J gene end by 2 bases; junction bases not matched to a gene: 5. The CDR3 contains 13 residues. CDR3 sequence: CAGGQGRNQPQHF. The CDR3 DNA follows: TGTGCCGGAGGACAGGGACGCAATCAGCCCCAGCATTTT.

V and J are TRBV27 and TRBJ2-3; the D gene is possibly TRBD1 (6 bases). The CDR3 sequence is 18 residues long. Germline V gene lookup returns CDR1 MNHEY and CDR2 SMNVEV (reference sequence). V lost 2 bases to trimming and J lost 3 bases, with 21 bases between them. CDR3 region: CASSLRPPTGWETDTQYF. The CDR3 nucleotides are TGTGCCAGCAGTTTACGGCCCCCCACAGGGTGGGAGACAGATACGCAGTATTTT.

The J gene is TRBJ2-2, the V gene TRBV9, with 8 bases matching TRBD1. V gave up 2 bases and J gave up 2 bases; unmatched junction bases: 8. Germline V gene sequence: CDR1 SGDLS, CDR2 YYNGEE. There are 17 residues in the CDR3. The CDR3 nucleotides read TGTGCCAGCAGCGTCCTCGGACAGGGACCAAACACCGGGGAGCTGTTTTTT. Protein product: CASSVLGQGPNTGELFF.

V gene TRBV2 combines with J gene TRBJ2-7; 7 positions match TRBD1. This CDR3 is built from 12 residues. The J segment lost 5 bases and the V segment lost 6 bases, leaving 4 bases of the junction unmatched. Per germline, CDR1 SNHLY and CDR2 FYNNEI. CDR3 in DNA: TGTGCCAGCAGGTCCGACAGGGACGAGCAGTACTTC. As protein: CASRSDRDEQYF.

The CDR3: CASRPRGAVTGELFF. The CDR3 DNA reads TGTGCCAGCAGACCTCGGGGGGCGGTCACCGGGGAGCTGTTTTTT. The J gene is TRBJ2-2, the V gene TRBV9, with a possible D match to TRBD2 (7 bases). The V and J ends lost 5 bases and 4 bases respectively, with 15 bases between them. CDR1 and CDR2 (germline): SGDLS, YYNGEE. The CDR3 contains 15 residues. Full variable domain (outside the CDR3, taken from reference TRBV9 and TRBJ2-2): DSGVTQTPKHLITATGQRVTLRCSPRSGDLSVYWYQQSLDQGLQFLIQYYNGEERAKGNILERFSAQQFPDLHSELNLSSLELGDSALYFCASRPRGAVTGELFFGEGSRLTVL.

The V and J genes are TRBV28 and TRBJ1-1; D remains ambiguous. The CDR3 is made up of 12 amino acids. In germline, CDR1 is MDHEN, CDR2 SYDVKM. Between the trimmed V and J ends, which lost 5 bases and 10 bases, there was a span of 14 bases. CDR3 in amino acids: CASSTLVGGAFF. CDR3 nucleotide sequence: TGTGCCAGCAGTACCCTAGTAGGTGGAGCTTTCTTT.

Here the CDR3 DNA reads TGTGCCAGCAGTGAATCGAAAGGGGTCACCATATATTTT. This translates into CASSESKGVTIYF. V gene TRBV6-1 combines with J gene TRBJ1-3; TRBD1 is a possible D gene (5 bases). CDR3 size: 13 residues. The V and J ends lost 2 bases and 9 bases respectively, with 11 bases between them. CDR1 MNHNS and CDR2 SASEGT come from the germline V gene.

This chain's CDR3 is CASTQAKLAAQFF. DNA of the CDR3: TGTGCCAGCACCCAAGCCAAACTAGCGGCTCAGTTCTTC. This rearrangement joins TRBV7-3 to TRBJ2-1; TRBD2 matches at 8 bases. The germline gives CDR1 SGHTA, CDR2 FQGTGA. With 7 bases clipped from V and 13 bases from J, the junction kept 12 bases outside the gene matches. The CDR3 runs to 13 residues.

This clone was found once. The chain carries TRBV7-9 and TRBJ1-2; 7 nucleotides agree with TRBD1. The V segment lost 4 bases and the J segment 5 bases; nucleotides outside the gene matches: 10. Germline CDR1 SEHNR, CDR2 FQNEAQ (reference sequence). CDR3 length: 15 residues. In nucleotides, the CDR3 is TGTGCCAGCAGCTACCAGGCCGGGACAGAATATGGCTACACCTTC. It is translated as CASSYQAGTEYGYTF.

This chain joins TRBV25-1 and TRBJ2-1; 8 bases map to TRBD1. Germline CDR1 MGHDK, CDR2 SYGVNS. The CDR3 is 16 amino acids. Trimming cost V 4 bases and J 9 bases; bases outside gene matches: 14. The CDR3 is CASSALGDRLYGEQFF. Here the CDR3 DNA reads TGTGCCAGCAGTGCCCTCGGGGACAGGTTGTATGGTGAGCAGTTCTTC.

DNA for the CDR3: TGTGCCAGCCGAGGGGGCGGATTCTATGGCTACACCTTC. It yields the protein CASRGGGFYGYTF. The chain uses TRBV28 and TRBJ1-2, with 7 bases identical to TRBD1. The V gene end was trimmed by 8 bases and the J gene end by 4 bases; junction bases not matched to a gene: 7. Germline V gene lookup returns CDR1 MDHEN and CDR2 SYDVKM. The CDR3 extends over 13 amino acids.

CDR3 sequence: CASSKDGQETQYF. The CDR3 coding sequence is TGTGCCAGCAGCAAAGACGGACAAGAGACCCAGTACTTC. V usage is TRBV6-5 and J usage is TRBJ2-5; no firm D call. V lost 6 bases and J lost 2, with 10 bases in between. Per germline, CDR1 MNHEY and CDR2 SVGAGI. The CDR3 has 13 residues.

V is TRBV15 and J is TRBJ1-4, with D perhaps TRBD1 (6 bases). The CDR3 sequence is 13 residues long. Trimming left V 8 bases short and J 4 bases short, with 11 bases between. The V gene's germline CDR1 is LNHNV and CDR2 YYDKDF (reference sequence). CDR3 coding DNA: TGTGCCACCCTTGGACAGTTTAATGAAAAACTGTTTTTT. Protein sequence: CATLGQFNEKLFF.

This chain connects TRBV28 to TRBJ2-3; 12 bases line up with TRBD2. CDR3 length: 20 amino acids. Trimming took 1 base from V and 2 from J; bases not matched to a gene: 13. Per the germline V gene, CDR1 is MDHEN and CDR2 is SYDVKM. CDR3 residues: CASSLSGWLAGGSFTDTQYF. The DNA for the CDR3 is TGTGCCAGCAGTTTATCGGGGTGGCTAGCGGGAGGGTCCTTCACAGATACGCAGTATTTT.

The J gene is TRBJ2-7, the V gene TRBV7-5; the table's D call, TRBD2, has no DNA check behind it. TRBV7-5 is a pseudogene locus. The CDR3 is made up of 16 amino acids. The CDR3 sequence is CVRSIRDPGSSYEQYF. Written as DNA, the CDR3 is TGTGTCAGAAGCATACGGGACCCCGGGAGTTCCTACGAGCAGTACTTC.